This T cell receptor beta chain was profiled in a study of tumor-infiltrating lymphocytes in primary liver carcinoma. General study points: There were only about 7-25% of top clones found in all five tumor regions. When set against blood, tumors had a significantly higher top-250-clone fraction (p = 0.039). Compared with tumor region pairs, tumor-adjacent and tumor-blood pairs overlapped less.

Unsorted bulk tissue (roughly 17-32 mg) underwent RNA and DNA co-extraction. This clonotype came up many times. Its target is not known. With a constant-region primer, TCR beta cDNA was made from 400 to 550 ng of total RNA. Nested multiplex PCR, run for three rounds with slightly modified ARM-PCR, yielded TCR beta libraries. It was with TRBV1-TRBV30 forward primers and a C-beta reverse primer that the first two PCR rounds were run, at 10 to 11 cycles each. TCRdb fed the multiplex PCR reads into MiXCR, producing one record per CDR3 protein. This table holds about 74,000 distinct CDR3 sequences, roughly 69% found once. V shed 8 bases and J shed 4 bases, with 20 bases lying between them. The germline V gene encodes CDR1 SNHLY and CDR2 FYNNEI. This CDR3 has 15 amino acids.

The V gene is TRBV2, the J gene TRBJ2-5; either TRBD1 or TRBD2 may supply D (6 bases each). The clonotype comes from a man in his forties with primary liver carcinoma and hepatitis B virus infection. Sequences were obtained from liver tumor tissue from sampling region 4. As for subset: tumor region T4, right-lateral pole. The CDR3 protein is CASAQGRARGETQYF. The CDR3 region has the DNA TGTGCCAGCGCCCAGGGGCGGGCGCGGGGAGAGACCCAGTACTTC.